Below, 24 T cell receptor beta chains from the same sample are listed, as sequenced in a study of radiotherapy plus CTLA-4 blockade in lung cancer (dated by TCRdb to 2017 to 2018). The library came from the immunoSEQ multiplex PCR assay. The table comes from immuneACCESS by way of TCRdb, which keeps in-frame sequences with V and J called. Part of the clones is missing from these tables; in studies checked, under half for an unresolved V gene and the rest for unknown reasons. Within this sample are 81,000 or so clones, with roughly four fifths of them counted one time only. Roughly 14% of the sample is taken by the ten largest. The sample consisted of peripheral blood, taken from a patient treated with radiotherapy plus ipilimumab. The receptors stem from a human donor with non-small cell lung cancer that progressed on radiotherapy plus ipilimumab.

CDR3 sequence (DNA): TGTGCCAGTAGTATATACAGGTGGGAGCCCCAGCATTTT. Its protein is CASSIYRWEPQHF. The chain uses TRBV19 and TRBJ1-5; TRBD1 might be the D (5 bases). Trimming removed 2 bases from V and 8 bases from J, with 10 bases in between. This CDR3 is built from 13 residues. The V gene's germline CDR1 is LNHDA and CDR2 SQIVND (reference sequence).

V usage is TRBV7-2 and J usage is TRBJ2-7; 9 bases fit TRBD2. CDR3 length: 14 amino acids. Germline assignment: CDR1 SGHTA and CDR2 FQGNSA. V was clipped by 2 bases and J by 7 bases; unmatched bases: 6. DNA of the CDR3: TGTGCCAGCAGCTTAAAAGCGGGAGGCGGGGAGCAGTACTTC. Translation: CASSLKAGGGEQYF.

This clone came up a few times. The chain couples TRBV5-6 to TRBJ2-7; 9 bases match TRBD1. V shed 4 bases and J 4 bases; nucleotides not matched to a gene: 3. Germline lookup yields CDR1 SGHDT and CDR2 YYEEEE. This CDR3 has 13 amino acids. The chain's CDR3 is CASSVGTGYEQYF. CDR3 bases: TGTGCCAGCAGCGTCGGGACAGGGTACGAGCAGTACTTC.

V and J are TRBV4-2 and TRBJ1-1, with D possibly matching TRBD1 (6 bases). The germline V gene has CDR1 LGHNA and CDR2 YNFKEQ. Trimming took 0 bases from V and 4 from J, leaving 12 bases between them. This CDR3 is built from 15 residues. The CDR3 loop is CASSQEYQGFTEAFF. The CDR3 DNA reads as TGTGCCAGCAGCCAAGAGTATCAGGGGTTCACTGAAGCTTTCTTT.

V is TRBV7-9 and J is TRBJ1-2, with D tentatively TRBD1 (5 bases). Germline lookup yields CDR1 SEHNR and CDR2 FQNEAQ (reference sequence). The CDR3 sequence is 17 residues long. The V end was cut by 5 bases, the J end by 6 bases, with 25 bases between. CDR3 nucleotides: TGTGCCAGCAGCCCCTCAGGGACGCGGGCTAGGAACGATGGCTACACCTTC. Translated: CASSPSGTRARNDGYTF.

The chain uses TRBV6-4 and TRBJ2-3, with D tentatively TRBD1 or TRBD2 (6 bases each). V was clipped by 6 bases and J by 5 bases, with 18 bases between them. The germline gives CDR1 MRHNA, CDR2 SNTAGT. This CDR3 region has 15 residues. The chain's CDR3 is CASSPVGGPRDTQYF. Here the CDR3 DNA reads TGTGCCAGCAGCCCAGTTGGGGGGCCCAGAGATACGCAGTATTTT.

V and J are TRBV10-3 and TRBJ2-3, with D perhaps TRBD1 or TRBD2 (5 bases each). CDR3 length: 12 amino acids. The V end lost 8 bases, the J end lost 2 bases, and 8 bases lay between the germline ends. Germline V gives CDR1 ENHRY, CDR2 SYGVKD. Written as DNA, the CDR3 is TGTGCCATCGGGACCCCCACAGATACGCAGTATTTT. Protein product: CAIGTPTDTQYF.

The chain combines TRBV19 with TRBJ1-2; 8 bases map to TRBD1. The CDR3 loop spans 16 amino acids. The V gene end was trimmed by 3 bases and the J gene end by 4 bases; junction bases not matched to a gene: 10. Germline CDR1 is LNHDA and CDR2 is SQIVND (reference sequence). CDR3 sequence reads: CASSIKGGQGGYGYTF. DNA for the CDR3: TGTGCCAGTAGTATTAAGGGCGGACAGGGAGGCTATGGCTACACCTTC.

This clone was observed a single time. The J gene is TRBJ2-5, the V gene TRBV5-1; the match to TRBD1 covers 11 bases. There are 16 residues in the CDR3. CDR1 SGHRS and CDR2 YFSETQ come from the germline V gene. After removal of 1 base from V and 3 bases from J, the junction contained 5 bases not matched to a gene. This CDR3 is CASSLRTGGAEETQYF. CDR3 sequence (DNA): TGCGCCAGCAGCTTGCGGACAGGGGGCGCGGAAGAGACCCAGTACTTC.

The chain links TRBV9 to TRBJ2-1, with 11 bases matching TRBD2. The V gene end was trimmed by 6 bases and the J gene end by 5 bases; junction bases not matched to a gene: 10. Germline values: CDR1 SGDLS, CDR2 YYNGEE. This CDR3 has 16 residues. This chain's CDR3 is CASTRTGTSGNNEQFF. DNA for the CDR3: TGTGCCAGCACAAGGACCGGGACTAGCGGCAACAATGAGCAGTTCTTC.

The rearrangement joins TRBV7-3 to TRBJ1-2, with D maybe TRBD1 (6 bases). The CDR3 totals 13 residues. V dropped 5 bases and J dropped 8 bases, with 15 bases sitting between them. CDR1 is SGHTA, CDR2 FQGTGA, per germline. Here the CDR3 DNA reads TGTGCCAGCAGCCACCCTACGGGGGCAGGCTACACCTTC. Protein: CASSHPTGAGYTF.

The rearrangement uses TRBV6-1 and TRBJ2-4; TRBD1 matches 10 bases. Trimming removed 4 bases from V and 8 bases from J; junction bases left unmatched: 8. CDR1 is MNHNS, CDR2 SASEGT, per germline. This CDR3 region has 15 residues. The CDR3 spells CASSVTGGVLDIQYF. DNA for the CDR3: TGTGCCAGCAGTGTGACAGGGGGCGTTTTAGACATTCAGTACTTC.

The chain links TRBV9 to TRBJ2-1, with TRBD2 as a possible D gene (6 bases). Germline V gene lookup returns CDR1 SGDLS and CDR2 YYNGEE. Trimming left V 2 bases short and J 4 bases short, with 10 bases between. The CDR3 has 14 amino acids. The CDR3 DNA sequence: TGTGCCAGCAGCGTTACGGGACTTTACAATGAGCAGTTCTTC. This translates into CASSVTGLYNEQFF.

V usage is TRBV9 and J usage is TRBJ2-1; D is ambiguous. Germline CDR1 SGDLS, CDR2 YYNGEE. CDR3 length: 15 residues. V dropped 2 bases and J dropped 0 bases, with 9 bases sitting between them. CDR3 DNA: TGTGCCAGCAGCGTGGACGTCCCCTCCTACAATGAGCAGTTCTTC. Residues: CASSVDVPSYNEQFF.

The chain couples TRBV29-1 to TRBJ1-3; D remains ambiguous. Germline values: CDR1 SQVTM, CDR2 ANQGSEA. The CDR3 sequence is 10 residues long. Trimming took off 7 bases at V and 8 bases at J, with 9 bases between the two ends. DNA of the CDR3: TGCAGCGCCCTCGCGGACACCATATATTTT. Translated: CSALADTIYF.

J is TRBJ2-7 and V is TRBV11-2; 15 nucleotides match TRBD2. CDR1 is SGHAT, CDR2 FQNNGV, per germline. This CDR3 has 18 amino acids. V was pared by 5 bases and J by 2 bases, with 10 bases of the junction left unmatched. The CDR3 DNA sequence: TGTGCCAGCAGCCGGACTAGCGGGAGGGCCCTCGTACCCTACGAGCAGTACTTC. Translation gives CASSRTSGRALVPYEQYF.

The chain uses TRBV10-1 and TRBJ2-7; TRBD1 is a possible D gene (5 bases). The CDR3 loop spans 12 amino acids. From germline, CDR1 is WNHNN and CDR2 SYGVQD (reference sequence). Trimming shortened V by 11 bases and J by 3 bases, and 14 bases separated the two germline ends. The CDR3 reads CARLRQGYEQYF. The CDR3 region has the DNA TGCGCCCGTCTTAGGCAGGGCTACGAGCAGTACTTC.

A word on this clone: The identical CDR3 is also encoded by other nucleotide sequences in the sample. V is TRBV19 and J is TRBJ2-5; 8 nucleotides line up with TRBD2. V shed 4 bases, J shed 1 base, and the junction held 2 bases outside the gene matches. The length of the CDR3 is 14 residues. CDR1 is LNHDA and CDR2 is SQIVND in the germline V gene (reference sequence). The DNA of the CDR3 is TGTGCCAGTAGTACCACTAGCGGCCAAGAGACCCAGTACTTC. Encoded protein: CASSTTSGQETQYF.

The chain joins TRBV27 to TRBJ1-1; no clear D. The germline V and J ends were trimmed by 3 bases and 4 bases, with 12 bases remaining between them. This CDR3 comprises 14 residues. The germline CDR1 and CDR2 sequences are MNHEY and SMNVEV (reference sequence). The chain's CDR3 is CASSLGDAGTEAFF. The CDR3 DNA is TGTGCCAGCAGTTTGGGAGATGCGGGCACTGAAGCTTTCTTT.

The chain recombines TRBV7-8 with TRBJ2-1, with 8 bases matching TRBD2. The CDR3 spans 16 residues. Looked up from germline, CDR1 is SGHVS and CDR2 is FQNEAQ. V shed 0 bases, J shed 3 bases, and the junction held 4 bases outside the gene matches. The CDR3 DNA reads TGTGCCAGCAGCTTAGCGATACTAGCGGACTACAATGAGCAGTTCTTC. Protein product: CASSLAILADYNEQFF.

This chain joins TRBV7-8 and TRBJ2-5; 8 nucleotides match TRBD2. The J segment lost 6 bases and the V segment lost 5 bases, leaving 5 bases of the junction unmatched. The CDR3 runs to 13 residues. Germline V lookup: CDR1 SGHVS, CDR2 FQNEAQ. CDR3: CASSQSGGKTQYF. The CDR3 nucleotides read TGTGCCAGCAGCCAAAGCGGGGGCAAGACCCAGTACTTC.

This rearrangement joins TRBV30 to TRBJ1-5; D might be TRBD1 (6 bases). The CDR3 consists of 14 residues. With 5 bases removed from V and 7 bases from J, the gap between germline ends came to 18 bases. The germline CDR1 and CDR2 sequences are GTSNPN and SVGIG (reference sequence). CDR3 protein: CAWDLGGAEQPQHF. In DNA, the CDR3 is TGTGCCTGGGATTTGGGGGGGGCTGAGCAGCCCCAGCATTTT.

The V and J genes are TRBV9 and TRBJ2-7, with TRBD2 matching 11 bases. Germline V gene sequence: CDR1 SGDLS, CDR2 YYNGEE. The CDR3 is 15 amino acids. With 4 bases clipped from V and 2 bases from J, the junction kept 5 bases outside the gene matches. CDR3 DNA sequence: TGTGCCAGCAGCAAAGGGACTAGCGGAACCTACGAGCAGTACTTC. It codes for CASSKGTSGTYEQYF.

The chain combines TRBV7-9 with TRBJ2-6; the match to TRBD1 covers 11 bases. With V trimmed by 5 bases and J by 2 bases, 5 bases remained unmatched. This CDR3 is built from 17 residues. From germline, CDR1 is SEHNR and CDR2 FQNEAQ (reference sequence). This CDR3 is CASSRGQGAPGANVLTF. The CDR3 DNA is TGTGCCAGCAGCCGAGGACAGGGGGCGCCTGGGGCCAACGTCCTGACTTTC.